This TCR beta chain was sequenced in a study of response to subunit inactivated influenza vaccine. Each CDR3 protein gets one entry after TCRdb re-called the RT-PCR reads with MiXCR. The table records approximately 700,000 distinct CDR3 sequences, roughly 13% of them present only once. The study, taken as a whole, reports: It was suggested by the authors that few new T cells are recruited by each seasonal influenza vaccination.

About this clonotype: Its antigen is currently unknown.

This CDR3 spans 15 amino acids. Germline V gene lookup returns CDR1 ENHRY and CDR2 SYGVKD. Losses at the gene ends were 2 bases for V and 2 bases for J; bases not matched to a gene: 6. The sequence derives from a man in his fifties or sixties who received an inactivated influenza vaccine. The sample in question was PBMCs from blood, obtained around 14 days before vaccination. The V call is TRBV10-3, the J call TRBJ2-7; TRBD2 matches 7 bases. The CDR3 here is CAISELGGSPYEQYF. The CDR3 DNA follows: TGTGCCATCAGTGAGCTAGGCGGGAGCCCCTACGAGCAGTACTTC.